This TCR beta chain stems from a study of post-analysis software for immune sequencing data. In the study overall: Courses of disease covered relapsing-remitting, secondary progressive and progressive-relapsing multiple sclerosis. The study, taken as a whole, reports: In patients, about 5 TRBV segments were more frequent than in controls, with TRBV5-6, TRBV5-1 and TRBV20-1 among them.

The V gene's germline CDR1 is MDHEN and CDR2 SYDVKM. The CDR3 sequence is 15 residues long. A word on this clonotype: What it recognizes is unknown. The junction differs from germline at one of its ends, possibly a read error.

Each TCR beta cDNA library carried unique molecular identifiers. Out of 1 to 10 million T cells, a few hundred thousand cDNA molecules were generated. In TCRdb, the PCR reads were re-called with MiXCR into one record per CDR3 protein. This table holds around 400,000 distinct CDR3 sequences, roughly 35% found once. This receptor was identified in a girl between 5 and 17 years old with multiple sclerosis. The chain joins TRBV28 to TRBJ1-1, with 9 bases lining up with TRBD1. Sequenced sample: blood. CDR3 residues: CASRYPGTGNPEAFF. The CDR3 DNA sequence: TGTGCCAGCAGATACCCCGGGACAGGGAACCCTGAAGCTTTCTTT.